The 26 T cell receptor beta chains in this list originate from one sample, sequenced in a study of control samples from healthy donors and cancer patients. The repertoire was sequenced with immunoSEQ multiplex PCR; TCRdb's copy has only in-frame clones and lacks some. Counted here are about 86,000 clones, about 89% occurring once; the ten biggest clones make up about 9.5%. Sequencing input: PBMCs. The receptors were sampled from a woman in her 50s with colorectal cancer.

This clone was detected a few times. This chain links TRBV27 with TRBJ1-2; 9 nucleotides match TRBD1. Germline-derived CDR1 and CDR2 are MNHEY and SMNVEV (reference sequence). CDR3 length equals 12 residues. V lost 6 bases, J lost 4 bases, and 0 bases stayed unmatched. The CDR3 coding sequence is TGTGCCAGCAGGACAGGGGGCTATGGCTACACCTTC. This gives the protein CASRTGGYGYTF.

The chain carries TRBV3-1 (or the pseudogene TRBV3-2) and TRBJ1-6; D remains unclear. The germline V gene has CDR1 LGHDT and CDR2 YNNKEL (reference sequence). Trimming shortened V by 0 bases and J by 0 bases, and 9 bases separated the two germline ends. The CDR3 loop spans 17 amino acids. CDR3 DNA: TGTGCCAGCAGCCAAGATCTGCAGAGCTCCTATAATTCACCCCTCCACTTT. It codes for CASSQDLQSSYNSPLHF.

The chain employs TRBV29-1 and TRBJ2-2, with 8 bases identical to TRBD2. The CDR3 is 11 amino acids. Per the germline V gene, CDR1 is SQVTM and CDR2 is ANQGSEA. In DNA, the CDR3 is TGCAGTACGGGACTAGCCGGGGAGCTGTTTTTT. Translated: CSTGLAGELFF.

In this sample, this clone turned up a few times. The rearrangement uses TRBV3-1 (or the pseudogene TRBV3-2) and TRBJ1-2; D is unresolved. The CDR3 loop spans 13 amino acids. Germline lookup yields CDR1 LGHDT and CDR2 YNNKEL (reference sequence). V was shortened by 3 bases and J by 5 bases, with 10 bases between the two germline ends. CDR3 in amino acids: CASSQGGRYGYTF. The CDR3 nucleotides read TGTGCCAGCAGCCAGGGTGGACGGTATGGCTACACCTTC.

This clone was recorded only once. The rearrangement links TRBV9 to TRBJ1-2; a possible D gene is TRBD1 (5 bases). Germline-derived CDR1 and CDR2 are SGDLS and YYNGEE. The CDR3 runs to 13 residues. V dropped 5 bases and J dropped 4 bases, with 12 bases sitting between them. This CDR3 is CASSGTRVYGYTF. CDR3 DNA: TGTGCCAGCAGTGGGACGAGGGTCTATGGCTACACCTTC. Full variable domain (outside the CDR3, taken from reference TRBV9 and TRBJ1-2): DSGVTQTPKHLITATGQRVTLRCSPRSGDLSVYWYQQSLDQGLQFLIQYYNGEERAKGNILERFSAQQFPDLHSELNLSSLELGDSALYFCASSGTRVYGYTFGSGTRLTVV.

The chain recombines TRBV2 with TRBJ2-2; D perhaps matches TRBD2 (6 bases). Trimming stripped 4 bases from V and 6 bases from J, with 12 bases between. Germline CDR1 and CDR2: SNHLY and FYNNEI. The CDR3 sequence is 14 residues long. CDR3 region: CASSALEGSGELFF. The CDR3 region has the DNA TGTGCCAGCAGTGCGTTGGAGGGGTCCGGGGAGCTGTTTTTT. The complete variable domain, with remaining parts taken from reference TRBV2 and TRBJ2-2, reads EPEVTQTPSHQVTQMGQEVILRCVPISNHLYFYWYRQILGQKVEFLVSFYNNEISEKSEIFDDQFSVERPDGSNFTLKIRSTKLEDSAMYFCASSALEGSGELFFGEGSRLTVL.

The CDR3: CASSLAMRNRAETQYF. In DNA form, the CDR3 reads TGTGCCAGCAGCTTAGCCATGAGAAACAGGGCAGAGACCCAGTACTTC. This rearrangement joins TRBV7-6 to TRBJ2-5, with D possibly being TRBD1 (6 bases). CDR1 SGHVS and CDR2 FNYEAQ come from the germline V gene. Trimming removed 0 bases from V and 4 bases from J, with 15 bases in between. The CDR3 totals 16 residues.

CDR3 protein: CASSPFDGVNDYGYTF. CDR3 sequence (DNA): TGTGCCAGCAGCCCTTTTGATGGAGTCAACGACTATGGCTACACCTTC. This chain joins TRBV27 and TRBJ1-2; the D is unclear. CDR1 MNHEY and CDR2 SMNVEV come from the germline V gene (reference sequence). Deletions cut 6 bases from V and 3 bases from J, with 20 bases between. The CDR3 consists of 16 residues.

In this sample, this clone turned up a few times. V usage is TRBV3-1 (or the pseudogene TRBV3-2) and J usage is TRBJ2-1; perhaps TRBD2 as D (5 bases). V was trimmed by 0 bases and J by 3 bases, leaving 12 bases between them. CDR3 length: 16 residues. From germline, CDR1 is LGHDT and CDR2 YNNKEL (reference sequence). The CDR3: CASSQEGASLYNEQFF. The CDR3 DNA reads TGTGCCAGCAGCCAAGAGGGAGCATCCCTCTACAATGAGCAGTTCTTC.

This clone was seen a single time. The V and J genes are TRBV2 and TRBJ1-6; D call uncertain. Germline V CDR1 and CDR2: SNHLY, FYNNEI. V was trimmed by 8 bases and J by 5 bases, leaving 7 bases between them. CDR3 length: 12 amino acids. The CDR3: CASLGDNSPLHF. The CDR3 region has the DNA TGTGCCAGCTTGGGAGATAATTCACCCCTCCACTTT.

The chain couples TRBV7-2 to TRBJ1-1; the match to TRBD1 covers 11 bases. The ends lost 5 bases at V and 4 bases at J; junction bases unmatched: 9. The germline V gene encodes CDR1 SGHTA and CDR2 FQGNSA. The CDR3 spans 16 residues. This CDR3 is CASSPRGQGASTEAFF. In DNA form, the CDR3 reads TGTGCCAGCAGCCCCCGTGGACAGGGGGCGAGCACTGAAGCTTTCTTT. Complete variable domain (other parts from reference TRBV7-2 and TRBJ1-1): GAGVSQSPSNKVTEKGKDVELRCDPISGHTALYWYRQSLGQGLEFLIYFQGNSAPDKSGLPSDRFSAERTGGSVSTLTIQRTQQEDSAVYLCASSPRGQGASTEAFFGQGTRLTVV.

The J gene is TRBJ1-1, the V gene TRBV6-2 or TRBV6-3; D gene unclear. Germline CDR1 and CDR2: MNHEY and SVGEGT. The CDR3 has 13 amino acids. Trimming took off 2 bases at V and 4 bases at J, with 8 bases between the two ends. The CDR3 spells CASSYRAGTEAFF. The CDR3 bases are TGTGCCAGCAGTTACAGGGCTGGCACTGAAGCTTTCTTT.

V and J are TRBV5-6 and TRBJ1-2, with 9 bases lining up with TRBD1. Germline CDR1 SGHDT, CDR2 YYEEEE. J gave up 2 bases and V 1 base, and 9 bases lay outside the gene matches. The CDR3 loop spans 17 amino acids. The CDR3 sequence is CASSLLTGGLTNYGYTF. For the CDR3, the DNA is TGTGCCAGCAGCTTGCTCACAGGGGGCCTCACCAACTATGGCTACACCTTC.

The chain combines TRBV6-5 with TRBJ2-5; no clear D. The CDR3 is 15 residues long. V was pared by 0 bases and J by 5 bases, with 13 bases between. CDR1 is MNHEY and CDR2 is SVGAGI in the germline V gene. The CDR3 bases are TGTGCCAGCAGTTACTCGACGGTAACCCGGGAGACCCAGTACTTC. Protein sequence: CASSYSTVTRETQYF.

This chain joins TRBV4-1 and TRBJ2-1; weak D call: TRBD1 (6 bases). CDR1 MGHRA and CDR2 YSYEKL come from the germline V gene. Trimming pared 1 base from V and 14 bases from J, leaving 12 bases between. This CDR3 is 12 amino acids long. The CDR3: CASSQAGARKFF. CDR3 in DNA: TGCGCCAGCAGCCAAGCAGGGGCCCGTAAGTTCTTC.

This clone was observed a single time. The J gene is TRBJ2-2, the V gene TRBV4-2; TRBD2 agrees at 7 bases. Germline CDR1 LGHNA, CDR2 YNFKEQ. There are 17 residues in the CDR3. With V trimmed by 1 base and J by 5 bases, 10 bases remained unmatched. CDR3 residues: CASSQGGKAGVTGELFF. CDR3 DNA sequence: TGTGCCAGCAGCCAAGGGGGGAAGGCGGGGGTTACCGGGGAGCTGTTTTTT.

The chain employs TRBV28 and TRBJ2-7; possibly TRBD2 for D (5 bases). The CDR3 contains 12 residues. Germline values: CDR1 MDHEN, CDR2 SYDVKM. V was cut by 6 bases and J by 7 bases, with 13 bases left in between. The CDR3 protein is CASSSSSGEQYV. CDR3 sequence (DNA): TGTGCCAGCAGCTCCTCTTCGGGGGAGCAGTACGTC.

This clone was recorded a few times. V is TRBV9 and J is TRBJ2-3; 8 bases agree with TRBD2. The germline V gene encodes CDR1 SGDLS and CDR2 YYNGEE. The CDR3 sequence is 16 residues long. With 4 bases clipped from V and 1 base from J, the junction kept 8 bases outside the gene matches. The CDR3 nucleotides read TGTGCCAGCAGCCCCCGTAGAGCGGGGGGCACAGATACGCAGTATTTT. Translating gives CASSPRRAGGTDTQYF.

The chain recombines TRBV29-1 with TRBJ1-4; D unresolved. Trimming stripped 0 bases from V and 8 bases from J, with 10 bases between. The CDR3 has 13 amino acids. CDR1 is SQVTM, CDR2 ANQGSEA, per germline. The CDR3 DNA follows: TGCAGCGTTGAAGAGGATTCGCGGGAAAAACTGTTTTTT. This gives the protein CSVEEDSREKLFF.

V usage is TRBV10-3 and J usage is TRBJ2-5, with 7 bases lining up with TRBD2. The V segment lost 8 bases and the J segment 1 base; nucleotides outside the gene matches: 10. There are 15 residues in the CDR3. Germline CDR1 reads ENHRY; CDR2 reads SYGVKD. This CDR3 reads CAIRMGTSVQETQYF. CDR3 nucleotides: TGTGCCATCCGGATGGGCACTAGCGTCCAAGAGACCCAGTACTTC.

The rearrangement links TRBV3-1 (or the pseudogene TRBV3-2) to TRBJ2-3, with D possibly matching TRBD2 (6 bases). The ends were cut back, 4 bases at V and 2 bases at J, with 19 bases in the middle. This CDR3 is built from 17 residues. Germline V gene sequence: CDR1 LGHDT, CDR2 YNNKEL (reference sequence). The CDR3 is CASSRYGTGDLTDTQYF. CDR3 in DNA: TGTGCCAGCAGCCGGTATGGAACGGGGGATCTCACAGATACGCAGTATTTT.

The CDR3 region is CASSQGRGWDEQYV. The CDR3 DNA follows: TGTGCCAGCAGCCAGGGCAGGGGATGGGACGAGCAGTACGTC. The gene calls are TRBV7-2 and TRBJ2-7; D is perhaps TRBD1 (6 bases). The CDR3 sequence is 14 residues long. CDR1 is SGHTA, CDR2 FQGNSA, per germline. V was cut by 5 bases and J by 5 bases, with 16 bases left in between.

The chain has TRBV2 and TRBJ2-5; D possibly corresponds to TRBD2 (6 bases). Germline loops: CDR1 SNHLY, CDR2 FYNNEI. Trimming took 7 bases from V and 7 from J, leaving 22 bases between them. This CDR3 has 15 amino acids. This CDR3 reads CASTPRSGWGGTQYF. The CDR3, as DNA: TGTGCCAGCACCCCCCGTTCGGGGTGGGGAGGGACCCAGTACTTC.

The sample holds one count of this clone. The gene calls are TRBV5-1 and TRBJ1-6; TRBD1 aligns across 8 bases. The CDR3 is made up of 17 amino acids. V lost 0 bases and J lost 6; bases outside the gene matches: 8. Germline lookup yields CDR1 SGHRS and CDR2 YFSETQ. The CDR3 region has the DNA TGCGCCAGCAGCTTGGGGGTCGGCCAGGGGGCTAATTCACCCCTCCACTTT. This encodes CASSLGVGQGANSPLHF.

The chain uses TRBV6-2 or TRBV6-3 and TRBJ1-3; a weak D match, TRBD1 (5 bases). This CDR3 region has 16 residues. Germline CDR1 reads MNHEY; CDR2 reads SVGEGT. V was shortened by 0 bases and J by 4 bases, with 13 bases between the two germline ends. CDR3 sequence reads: CASSYSKQGPGNTIYF. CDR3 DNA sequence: TGTGCCAGCAGTTACTCGAAGCAGGGACCCGGAAACACCATATATTTT.

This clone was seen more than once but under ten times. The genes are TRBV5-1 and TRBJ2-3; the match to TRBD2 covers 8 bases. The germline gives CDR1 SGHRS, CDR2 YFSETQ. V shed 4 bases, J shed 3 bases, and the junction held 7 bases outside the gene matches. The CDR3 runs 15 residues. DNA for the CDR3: TGCGCCAGCAGCATTAGCGGGGTCGGGACAGATACGCAGTATTTT. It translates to CASSISGVGTDTQYF.